A selection of T cell receptor beta chains follows, all from one sample in a study of human CD8 memory T cell subsets. Each CDR3 protein gets one entry after TCRdb re-called the 5' RACE reads with MiXCR. The profile shows thousands of distinct CDR3 sequences, 3.9% of them singletons. The sample comprised CD8+ T cells from PBMCs. These receptors were collected from a human donor in good health. CDR3s include the opening cysteine and the closing phenylalanine or tryptophan. D genes are given only for firm matches. Rows may omit the clone size; those that give it use once, few, many or a size class.

.,TRBV6-4,TRBJ2-1,many,CASSDSLYNEQFF,TGTGCCAGCAGTGACTCGCTTTACAATGAGCAGTTCTTC
.,TRBV28,TRBJ1-4,many,CASSPPGVPNEKLFF,TGTGCCAGCAGTCCGCCAGGGGTTCCTAATGAAAAACTGTTTTTT
.,TRBV6-2/TRBV6-3,TRBJ2-7,many,CASSYRDTYEQYF,TGTGCCAGCAGTTACCGGGACACCTACGAGCAGTACTTC
TRBD1,TRBV4-3,TRBJ2-1,medium-sized,CASSLTGVTFDEQFF,TGCGCCAGCAGCCTTACAGGGGTAACTTTTGATGAGCAGTTCTTC
TRBD2,TRBV28,TRBJ2-2,many,CASMSLAGTGELFF,TGTGCCAGCATGTCCCTAGCGGGCACCGGGGAGCTGTTTTTT
.,TRBV20-1,TRBJ2-7,medium-sized,CSARDLQGSSYEQYF,TGCAGTGCTAGGGACTTACAGGGAAGCTCCTACGAGCAGTACTTC
.,TRBV6-5,TRBJ2-7,few,CASTYSSGSYEQYF,TGTGCCAGCACCTACTCTTCGGGCAGCTACGAGCAGTACTTC
.,TRBV5-1,TRBJ2-3,.,CASSLPLRLPPTDTQYF,TGCGCCAGCAGCTTGCCGCTGAGACTTCCCCCTACAGATACGCAGTATTTT
TRBD1,TRBV7-9,TRBJ1-1,many,CASSRTGGEDTEAFF,TGTGCCAGCAGCCGGACAGGGGGGGAGGACACTGAAGCTTTCTTT
.,TRBV4-2,TRBJ2-5,many,CASSPTGGGKETQYF,TGTGCCAGCAGCCCCACAGGGGGGGGGAAAGAGACCCAGTACTTC
.,TRBV11-3,TRBJ2-1,many,CASSPRETYNEQFF,TGTGCCAGCAGTCCTCGGGAGACCTACAATGAGCAGTTCTTC
.,TRBV24-1,TRBJ2-4,many,CATSEGREVDIQYF,TGTGCCACCAGTGAAGGCAGGGAAGTAGACATTCAGTACTTC
TRBD1,TRBV27,TRBJ1-1,few,CASSQIQGRVTEAFF,TGTGCCAGCAGTCAAATACAGGGGCGAGTCACTGAAGCTTTCTTT
TRBD1,TRBV5-4,TRBJ1-2,.,CASSLGPTGQVNYGYTF,TGTGCCAGCAGCTTGGGGCCGACGGGACAGGTCAACTATGGCTACACCTTC
TRBD1,TRBV29-1,TRBJ2-7,medium-sized,CSVRTGSSYEQYF,TGCAGCGTCCGGACAGGCAGCTCCTACGAGCAGTACTTC
.,TRBV27,TRBJ2-4,many,CASSLSGTGGKNIQYF,TGTGCCAGCAGTTTATCTGGGACCGGCGGCAAAAACATTCAGTACTTC
.,TRBV5-1,TRBJ2-7,many,CASSYRTAYEQYF,TGCGCCAGCAGCTACAGGACAGCCTACGAGCAGTACTTC
TRBD2,TRBV9,TRBJ2-3,many,CASNPSGGEDTQYF,TGTGCCAGCAACCCTAGCGGGGGAGAGGATACGCAGTATTTT
.,TRBV15,TRBJ2-7,medium-sized,CATSRGRDYEQYF,TGTGCCACCAGCAGAGGCCGGGACTACGAGCAGTACTTC
.,TRBV7-9,TRBJ2-7,many,CASSPRDTYYEQYF,TGTGCCAGCAGCCCCCGGGACACTTACTACGAGCAGTACTTC
.,TRBV19,TRBJ2-1,few,CASSISYPSSYNEQFF,TGTGCCAGTAGTATAAGTTACCCGAGCTCCTACAATGAGCAGTTCTTC
.,TRBV29-1,TRBJ2-5,many,CSVDWGETQYF,TGCAGCGTTGACTGGGGAGAGACCCAGTACTTC
.,TRBV4-1,TRBJ2-7,many,CASSQLGLYEQYF,TGCGCCAGCAGCCAATTGGGACTCTACGAGCAGTACTTC
.,TRBV28,TRBJ1-1,many,CASSFVETEAFF,TGTGCCAGCAGTTTTGTGGAAACTGAAGCTTTCTTT
.,TRBV6-2/TRBV6-3,TRBJ1-4,many,CASSLPPATNEKLFF,TGTGCCAGCAGTCTGCCTCCAGCAACTAATGAAAAACTGTTTTTT
.,TRBV19,TRBJ2-3,few,CASSIAADTQYF,TGTGCCAGTAGTATCGCGGCAGATACGCAGTATTTT
.,TRBV4-2,TRBJ2-7,few,CASSQASTDEQYF,TGTGCCAGCAGCCAAGCCTCAACAGACGAGCAGTACTTC
TRBD2,TRBV10-2,TRBJ2-3,.,CASSDPRRGDTDTQYF,TGCGCCAGCAGTGACCCCCGCCGGGGGGACACAGATACGCAGTATTTT
TRBD1,TRBV5-1,TRBJ1-1,many,CASSFGAGGGTEAFF,TGCGCCAGCAGCTTTGGGGCAGGGGGTGGCACTGAAGCTTTCTTT
.,TRBV27,TRBJ2-7,many,CASSLTRTEHRRGEQYF,TGTGCCAGCAGTCTAACTCGGACAGAACATCGGCGCGGAGAGCAGTACTTC
.,TRBV28,TRBJ2-2,many,CASSFSTGELFF,TGTGCCAGCAGTTTCAGTACCGGGGAGCTGTTTTTT